The clone carrying this T cell receptor (beta chain) was recorded a few times. There are 14 residues in the CDR3. CDR1 and CDR2 from the germline V gene are LGHNA and YSLEER. V shed 0 bases and J shed 8 bases, with 12 bases lying between them. TCRdb reprocessed the 5' RACE reads with MiXCR, giving one entry per CDR3 protein. Of about 210,000 distinct CDR3 sequences in the sample, over 9.5% were seen once. The sample originates from a study of T-cell memory formation after mild COVID-19. The sequenced material came from PBMCs or a T cell subset sorted from them (not recorded which). The receptor was derived from a man younger than 35 who had mild COVID-19 (a few samples of this study predate the infection). Cell type and time point are not known. V and J are TRBV4-3 and TRBJ2-3; D may be TRBD2 (5 bases). The CDR3 reads CASSQDPGWGTQYF. The CDR3 DNA follows: TGCGCCAGCAGCCAAGATCCGGGGTGGGGTACGCAGTATTTT.